One sample yielded the 8 T cell receptor beta chains listed below, sequenced in a study of T cell responses to AZD1222 COVID-19 vaccine. This table comes from immunoSEQ multiplex PCR, and its TCRdb copy is limited to in-frame clones, with some not included. In the table there are tens of thousands of clones, 65% to 90% of which are singletons. The sample consisted of peripheral blood, taken on day 0 of AZD1222 vaccination. The origin of the receptors is an adult in good health.

The chain combines TRBV27 with TRBJ1-2; D uncertain. Per germline, CDR1 MNHEY and CDR2 SMNVEV (reference sequence). The CDR3 contains 12 residues. The V end was cut by 9 bases, the J end by 1 base, with 9 bases between. The CDR3 DNA sequence: TGTGCCAGTACTGGGGATAACTATGGCTACACCTTC. Translated, it gives CASTGDNYGYTF.

The chain joins TRBV9 to TRBJ2-7; possibly TRBD1 or TRBD2 for D (5 bases each). Germline CDR1 and CDR2: SGDLS and YYNGEE. The V and J ends lost 4 bases and 1 base respectively, with 18 bases between them. The CDR3 spans 16 residues. The CDR3 nucleotides read TGTGCCAGCAGCCCCCGGGACGGGTCAGGATCCTACGAGCAGTACTTC. As protein: CASSPRDGSGSYEQYF.

The V call is TRBV6-6, the J call TRBJ1-2; a possible D gene is TRBD1 (6 bases). This CDR3 has 16 amino acids. The V end lost 6 bases, the J end lost 3 bases, and 20 bases lay between the germline ends. Germline assignment: CDR1 MNHNY and CDR2 SVGAGI (reference sequence). CDR3 bases: TGTGCCAGCAGACCTGAGGGGGGGCGCGGGGACTATGGCTACACCTTC. It is translated as CASRPEGGRGDYGYTF.

The chain couples TRBV11-2 to TRBJ2-3, with TRBD2 matching over 9 bases. This CDR3 region has 15 residues. Germline V gene sequence: CDR1 SGHAT, CDR2 FQNNGV. The V and J ends lost 5 bases and 2 bases, in that order; junction bases with no gene match: 5. This CDR3 reads CASSPRLADTDTQYF. In DNA form, the CDR3 reads TGTGCCAGCAGCCCTAGACTAGCGGACACAGATACGCAGTATTTT.

The chain combines TRBV30 with TRBJ1-2; D perhaps matches TRBD1 (6 bases). V lost 2 bases and J lost 1, with 8 bases in between. Germline V gives CDR1 GTSNPN, CDR2 SVGIG (reference sequence). This CDR3 is 13 amino acids long. The CDR3 spells CAWSLQGNYGYTF. CDR3 coding DNA: TGTGCCTGGAGTTTACAGGGTAACTATGGCTACACCTTC.

The V call is TRBV5-1, the J call TRBJ2-7; no clear D gene. This CDR3 contains 15 residues. Trimming took off 0 bases at V and 2 bases at J, with 12 bases between the two ends. Germline V gene data show CDR1 as SGHRS and CDR2 as YFSETQ. The CDR3 reads CASSLEVRHAYEQYF. For the CDR3, the DNA is TGCGCCAGCAGCTTGGAGGTCAGGCATGCCTACGAGCAGTACTTC.

This clone was counted once. The chain joins TRBV28 to TRBJ2-1; TRBD2 matches at 14 bases. Germline V gene lookup returns CDR1 MDHEN and CDR2 SYDVKM. The CDR3 consists of 21 residues. The J segment lost 4 bases and the V segment lost 2 bases, leaving 16 bases of the junction unmatched. The CDR3 sequence is CASSLPATWTSGRPSYNEQFF. CDR3 in DNA: TGTGCCAGCAGTTTACCCGCGACTTGGACTAGCGGGAGGCCGTCGTACAATGAGCAGTTCTTC.

V gene TRBV10-2 combines with J gene TRBJ1-1; tentative D call: TRBD1 (6 bases). Germline-derived CDR1 and CDR2 are WSHSY and SAAADI. Trimming left V 5 bases short and J 1 base short, with 17 bases between. This CDR3 region has 16 residues. The CDR3, as DNA: TGCGCCAGCAGTTTTCAGGTAGCGGGGGCGAACACTGAAGCTTTCTTT. Its protein is CASSFQVAGANTEAFF.